This T cell receptor beta chain was sequenced during a study of cytomegalovirus exposure and HLA in healthy donors. Study results and caveats: CMV serostatus stood as the only immune exposure information on hand. About 90% or about 30% of the time was how often most TCR beta V segments were productive, according to an earlier analysis.

Both 60 Vbeta primers and 13 Jbeta primers went into the PCR. Generated by immunoSEQ multiplex PCR, the TCRdb table keeps only in-frame clones and is missing some. The sample records 310,000 or so clones, roughly 90% being singletons. There are 12 residues in the CDR3. V was clipped by 7 bases and J by 7 bases, with 14 bases between them. Per germline, CDR1 ENHRY and CDR2 SYGVKD. Of note for this clone: Its antigen is undetermined. Other DNA sequences in the same sample also yield this CDR3.

Sequenced sample: PBMCs. The chain links TRBV10-3 to TRBJ2-7; D perhaps matches TRBD1 (5 bases). This receptor was identified in a woman aged 18 to 35 in good health and CMV-seronegative. Here the CDR3 DNA reads TGTGCCATCACTGGGCAGGGCCATGAGCAGTACTTC. Protein product: CAITGQGHEQYF.